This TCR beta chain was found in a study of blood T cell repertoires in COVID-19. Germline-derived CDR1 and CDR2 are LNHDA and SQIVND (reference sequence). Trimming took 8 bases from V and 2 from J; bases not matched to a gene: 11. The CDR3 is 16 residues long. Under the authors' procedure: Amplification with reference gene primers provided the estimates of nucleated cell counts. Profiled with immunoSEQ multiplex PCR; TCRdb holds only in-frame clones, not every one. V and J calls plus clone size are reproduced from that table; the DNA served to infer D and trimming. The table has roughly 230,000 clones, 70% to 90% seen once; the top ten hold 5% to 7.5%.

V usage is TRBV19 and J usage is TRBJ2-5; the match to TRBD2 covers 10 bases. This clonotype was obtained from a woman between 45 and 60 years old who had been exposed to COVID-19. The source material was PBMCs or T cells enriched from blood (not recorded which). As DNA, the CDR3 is TGTGCCAGTCGCCAGCGGGGGGGCATTTCTCAAGAGACCCAGTACTTC. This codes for CASRQRGGISQETQYF.